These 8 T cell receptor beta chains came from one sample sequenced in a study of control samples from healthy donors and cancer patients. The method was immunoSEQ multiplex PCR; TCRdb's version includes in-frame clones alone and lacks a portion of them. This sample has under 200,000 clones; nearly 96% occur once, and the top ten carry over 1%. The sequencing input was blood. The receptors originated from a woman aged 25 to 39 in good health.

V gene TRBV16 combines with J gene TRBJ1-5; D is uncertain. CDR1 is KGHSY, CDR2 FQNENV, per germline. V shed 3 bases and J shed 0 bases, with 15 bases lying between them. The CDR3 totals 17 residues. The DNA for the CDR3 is TGTGCCAGCAGCCATTCTGGCGGAAGAAATAGCAATCAGCCCCAGCATTTT. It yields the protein CASSHSGGRNSNQPQHF.

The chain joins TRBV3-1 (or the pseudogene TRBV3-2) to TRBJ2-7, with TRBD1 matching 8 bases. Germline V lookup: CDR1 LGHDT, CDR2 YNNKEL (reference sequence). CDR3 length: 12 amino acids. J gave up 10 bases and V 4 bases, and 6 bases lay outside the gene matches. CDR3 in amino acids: CASSLLTGGQYF. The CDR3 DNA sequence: TGTGCCAGCAGCCTACTAACAGGGGGACAGTACTTC.

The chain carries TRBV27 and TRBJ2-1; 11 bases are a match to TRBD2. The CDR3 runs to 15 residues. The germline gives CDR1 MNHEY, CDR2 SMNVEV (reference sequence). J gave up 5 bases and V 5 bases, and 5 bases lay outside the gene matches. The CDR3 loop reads CASSRTSGGHNEQFF. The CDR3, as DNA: TGTGCCAGCAGTCGCACTAGCGGGGGTCACAATGAGCAGTTCTTC.

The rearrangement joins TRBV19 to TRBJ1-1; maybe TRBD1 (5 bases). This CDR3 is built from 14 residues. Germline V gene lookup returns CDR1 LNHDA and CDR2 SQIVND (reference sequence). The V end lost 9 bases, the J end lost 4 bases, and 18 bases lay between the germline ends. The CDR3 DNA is TGTGCCAGCGAATCAGGGAGCGAGGGCACTGAAGCTTTCTTT. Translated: CASESGSEGTEAFF. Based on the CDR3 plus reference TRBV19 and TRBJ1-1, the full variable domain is DGGITQSPKYLFRKEGQNVTLSCEQNLNHDAMYWYRQDPGQGLRLIYYSQIVNDFQKGDIAEGYSVSREKKESFPLTVTSAQKNPTAFYLCASESGSEGTEAFFGQGTRLTVV.

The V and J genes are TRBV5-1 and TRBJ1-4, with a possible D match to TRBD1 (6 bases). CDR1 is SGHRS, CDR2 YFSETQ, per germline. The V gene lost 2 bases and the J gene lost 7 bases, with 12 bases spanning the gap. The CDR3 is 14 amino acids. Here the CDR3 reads CASSFGGQGEKLFF. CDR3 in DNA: TGCGCCAGCAGCTTCGGGGGCCAGGGTGAAAAACTGTTTTTT.

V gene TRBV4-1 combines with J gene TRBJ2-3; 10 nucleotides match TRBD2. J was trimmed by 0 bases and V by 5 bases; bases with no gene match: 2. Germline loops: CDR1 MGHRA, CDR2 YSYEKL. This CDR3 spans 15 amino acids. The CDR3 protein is CASSTSGESTDTQYF. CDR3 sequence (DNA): TGCGCCAGCAGCACTAGCGGGGAAAGCACAGATACGCAGTATTTT.

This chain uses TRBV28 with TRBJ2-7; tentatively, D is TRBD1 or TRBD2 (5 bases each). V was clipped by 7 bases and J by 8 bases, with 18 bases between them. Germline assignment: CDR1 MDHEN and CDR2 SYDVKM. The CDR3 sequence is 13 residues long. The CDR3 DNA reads TGTGCCAGCAACTCGGGACGTTTGATGAAGCAGTACTTC. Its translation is CASNSGRLMKQYF.

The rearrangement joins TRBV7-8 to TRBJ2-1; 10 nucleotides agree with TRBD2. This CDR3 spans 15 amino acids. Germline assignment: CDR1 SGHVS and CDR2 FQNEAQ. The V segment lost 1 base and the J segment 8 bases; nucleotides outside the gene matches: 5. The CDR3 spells CASSLEAGGPDEQFF. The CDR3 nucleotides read TGTGCCAGCAGCTTAGAAGCGGGGGGGCCGGATGAGCAGTTCTTC.